Below are 9 T cell receptor beta chains sequenced from a single sample in a study of T cell responses to AZD1222 COVID-19 vaccine. Profiling relied on immunoSEQ multiplex PCR, and the TCRdb table lists in-frame clones only, not all of them. The sample shows about 120,000 clones, 90% of them seen only once. Sequencing used peripheral blood, obtained 28 days after the second dose of the MenACWY control vaccine. These receptors were obtained from an adult who received the MenACWY meningococcal vaccine as a control.

This rearrangement joins TRBV28 to TRBJ2-7, with D unclear. Per the germline V gene, CDR1 is MDHEN and CDR2 is SYDVKM. The CDR3 is 13 residues long. V lost 4 bases to trimming and J lost 2 bases, with 9 bases between them. The CDR3 DNA sequence: TGTGCCAGCAGTTGGGCAGGCGCCTACGAGCAGTACGTC. It codes for CASSWAGAYEQYV.

The chain links TRBV4-2 to TRBJ1-2, with D perhaps TRBD1 (5 bases). This CDR3 is built from 15 residues. CDR1 and CDR2 from the germline V gene are LGHNA and YNFKEQ. The V end was cut by 5 bases, the J end by 3 bases, with 16 bases between. The CDR3 DNA reads TGTGCCAGCAGCACAGACAGCCAAGGTGACTATGGCTACACCTTC. Its protein is CASSTDSQGDYGYTF.

DNA for the CDR3: TGTGCCCTGGGGTCAGGGGCCTACTCCTACGAGCAGTACTTC. It translates to CALGSGAYSYEQYF. This chain links TRBV30 with TRBJ2-7; perhaps TRBD1 as D (6 bases). The V end was cut by 8 bases, the J end by 0 bases, with 17 bases between. The length of the CDR3 is 14 residues. Germline V gives CDR1 GTSNPN, CDR2 SVGIG (reference sequence).

The chain carries TRBV11-3 and TRBJ2-1; tentatively, D is TRBD1 (6 bases). Germline V gives CDR1 SGHNT, CDR2 YENEEA. The CDR3 is made up of 14 amino acids. V was cut by 2 bases and J by 7 bases, with 12 bases left in between. CDR3 loop: CASSLRGNGNEQFF. DNA of the CDR3: TGTGCCAGCAGCTTAAGGGGGAACGGGAATGAGCAGTTCTTC. Supplemented by reference TRBV11-3 and TRBJ2-1, the full variable domain reads EAGVVQSPRYKIIEKKQPVAFWCNPISGHNTLYWYLQNLGQGPELLIRYENEEAVDDSQLPKDRFSAERLKGVDSTLKIQPAELGDSAVYLCASSLRGNGNEQFFGPGTRLTVL.

The CDR3 coding sequence is TGCGCCAGCAGCCGTACCTCGTTGGGCACAGATACGCAGTATTTT. Translation gives CASSRTSLGTDTQYF. The chain joins TRBV5-1 to TRBJ2-3; D gene ambiguous. Looked up from germline, CDR1 is SGHRS and CDR2 is YFSETQ. V shed 4 bases and J shed 1 base, with 13 bases lying between them. The CDR3 loop spans 15 amino acids. The full variable domain, completed using reference TRBV5-1 and TRBJ2-3, is KAGVTQTPRYLIKTRGQQVTLSCSPISGHRSVSWYQQTPGQGLQFLFEYFSETQRNKGNFPGRFSGRQFSNSRSEMNVSTLELGDSALYLCASSRTSLGTDTQYFGPGTRLTVL.

The V gene is TRBV3-1 (or the pseudogene TRBV3-2), the J gene TRBJ1-2, with no clear D. The CDR3 totals 14 residues. Trimming stripped 0 bases from V and 0 bases from J, with 5 bases between. CDR1 is LGHDT and CDR2 is YNNKEL in the germline V gene (reference sequence). In DNA form, the CDR3 reads TGTGCCAGCAGCCAAGACCTAGCTAACTATGGCTACACCTTC. Translation gives CASSQDLANYGYTF.

This chain uses TRBV19 with TRBJ2-1, with 9 bases aligning to TRBD2. Germline CDR1 and CDR2: LNHDA and SQIVND (reference sequence). J lost 9 bases, V lost 5 bases, and 8 bases had no gene match. The CDR3 spans 14 residues. The CDR3 sequence: CASSDGLARLEQFF. Written as DNA, the CDR3 is TGTGCCAGTAGTGACGGACTAGCGCGACTTGAGCAGTTCTTC.

The rearrangement links TRBV4-1 to TRBJ1-4; 9 nucleotides match TRBD1. CDR3 length equals 14 residues. The germline gives CDR1 MGHRA, CDR2 YSYEKL. V lost 0 bases, J lost 9 bases, and 2 bases stayed unmatched. The CDR3 reads CASSQEGQGKKLFF. In DNA, the CDR3 is TGCGCCAGCAGCCAAGAGGGACAGGGAAAAAAACTGTTTTTT.

This clone was picked up one time. The sample holds other DNA sequences that translate to the same CDR3. The CDR3 loop reads CASSIPGQPQHF. The CDR3 DNA reads as TGTGCCAGTAGTATTCCGGGTCAGCCCCAGCATTTT. The J gene is TRBJ1-5, the V gene TRBV19; unclear D gene. With 3 bases removed from V and 6 bases from J, the gap between germline ends came to 6 bases. This CDR3 comprises 12 residues. Germline V gene sequence: CDR1 LNHDA, CDR2 SQIVND (reference sequence). Full variable domain (outside the CDR3, taken from reference TRBV19 and TRBJ1-5): DGGITQSPKYLFRKEGQNVTLSCEQNLNHDAMYWYRQDPGQGLRLIYYSQIVNDFQKGDIAEGYSVSREKKESFPLTVTSAQKNPTAFYLCASSIPGQPQHFGDGTRLSIL.